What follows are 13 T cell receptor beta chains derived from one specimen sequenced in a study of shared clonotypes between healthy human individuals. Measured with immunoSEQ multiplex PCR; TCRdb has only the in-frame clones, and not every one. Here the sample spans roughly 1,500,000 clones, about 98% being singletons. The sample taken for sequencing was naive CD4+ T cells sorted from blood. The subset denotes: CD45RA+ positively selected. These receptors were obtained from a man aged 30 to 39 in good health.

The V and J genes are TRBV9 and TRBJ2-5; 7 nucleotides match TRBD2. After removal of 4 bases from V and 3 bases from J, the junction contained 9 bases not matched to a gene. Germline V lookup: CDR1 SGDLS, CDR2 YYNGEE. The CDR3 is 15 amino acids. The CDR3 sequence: CASSLSVGREETQYF. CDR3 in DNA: TGTGCCAGCAGCCTTTCCGTGGGGAGGGAAGAGACCCAGTACTTC.

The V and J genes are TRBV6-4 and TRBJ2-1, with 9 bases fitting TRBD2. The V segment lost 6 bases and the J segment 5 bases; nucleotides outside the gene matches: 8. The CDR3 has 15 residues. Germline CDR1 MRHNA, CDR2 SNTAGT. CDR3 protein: CASSLSGSGNNEQFF. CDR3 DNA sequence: TGTGCCAGCAGCCTTAGCGGGAGTGGGAACAATGAGCAGTTCTTC.

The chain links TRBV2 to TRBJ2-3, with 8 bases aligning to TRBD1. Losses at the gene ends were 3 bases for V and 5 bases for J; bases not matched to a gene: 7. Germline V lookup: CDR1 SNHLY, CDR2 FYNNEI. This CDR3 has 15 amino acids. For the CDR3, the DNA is TGTGCCAGCAGTGATGTTCACAGGGGGAAAGATACGCAGTATTTT. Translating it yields CASSDVHRGKDTQYF.

The CDR3 reads CASSDSGTGNYEQYF. The CDR3 DNA follows: TGTGCCAGCAGTGATTCGGGGACAGGGAATTACGAGCAGTACTTC. The V and J genes are TRBV25-1 and TRBJ2-7; 9 bases are a match to TRBD1. V was clipped by 3 bases and J by 4 bases; unmatched bases: 7. CDR1 is MGHDK and CDR2 is SYGVNS in the germline V gene. This CDR3 comprises 15 residues.

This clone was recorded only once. The CDR3 loop is CASSVDGTYEQYF. The CDR3 DNA sequence: TGTGCCAGCAGCGTAGACGGGACCTACGAGCAGTACTTC. V usage is TRBV9 and J usage is TRBJ2-7; a weak D match, TRBD2 (5 bases). Germline CDR1 SGDLS, CDR2 YYNGEE. The ends were cut back, 0 bases at V and 2 bases at J, with 6 bases in the middle. This CDR3 is built from 13 residues.

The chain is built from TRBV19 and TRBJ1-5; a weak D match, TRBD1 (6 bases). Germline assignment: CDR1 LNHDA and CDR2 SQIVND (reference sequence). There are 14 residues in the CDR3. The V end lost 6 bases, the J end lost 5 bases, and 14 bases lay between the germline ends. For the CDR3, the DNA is TGTGCCAGTAGCCATAGGGGGTTGGATCAGCCCCAGCATTTT. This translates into CASSHRGLDQPQHF.

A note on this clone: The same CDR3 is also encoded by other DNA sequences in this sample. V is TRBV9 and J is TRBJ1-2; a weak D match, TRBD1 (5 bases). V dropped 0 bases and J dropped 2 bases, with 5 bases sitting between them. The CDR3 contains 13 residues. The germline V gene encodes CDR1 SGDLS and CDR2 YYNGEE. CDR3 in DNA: TGTGCCAGCAGCGTAGGACAGAACTATGGCTACACCTTC. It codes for CASSVGQNYGYTF.

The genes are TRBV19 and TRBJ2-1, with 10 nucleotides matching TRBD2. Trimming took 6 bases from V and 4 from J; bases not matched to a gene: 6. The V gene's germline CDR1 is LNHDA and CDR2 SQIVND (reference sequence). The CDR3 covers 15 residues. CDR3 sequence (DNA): TGTGCCAGTAGCCAGAGCGGGAGGGTTTACAATGAGCAGTTCTTC. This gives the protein CASSQSGRVYNEQFF.

The CDR3 spells CASSEVGLGGSGAKNIQYF. The CDR3 DNA follows: TGTGCCAGCAGTGAAGTCGGCTTGGGAGGGAGTGGAGCCAAAAACATTCAGTACTTC. V is TRBV6-1 and J is TRBJ2-4; 7 bases align to TRBD2. The CDR3 consists of 19 residues. The V segment lost 1 base and the J segment 0 bases; nucleotides outside the gene matches: 12. Germline assignment: CDR1 MNHNS and CDR2 SASEGT.

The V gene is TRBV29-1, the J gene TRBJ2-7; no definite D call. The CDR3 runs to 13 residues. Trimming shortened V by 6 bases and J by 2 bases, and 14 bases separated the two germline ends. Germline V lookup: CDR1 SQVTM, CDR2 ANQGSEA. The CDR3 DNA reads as TGCAGCGTATCTACGCCGGCAGCCTACGAGCAGTACTTC. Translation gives CSVSTPAAYEQYF.

The CDR3 loop is CASSPRTGGTEAFF. The CDR3 DNA is TGTGCCAGCAGCCCAAGGACAGGGGGCACTGAAGCTTTCTTT. The rearrangement uses TRBV28 and TRBJ1-1; 10 bases align to TRBD1. The CDR3 spans 14 residues. Trimming at V came to 6 bases and at J to 4 bases, leaving 5 bases not matched to a gene. Germline V gene lookup returns CDR1 MDHEN and CDR2 SYDVKM.

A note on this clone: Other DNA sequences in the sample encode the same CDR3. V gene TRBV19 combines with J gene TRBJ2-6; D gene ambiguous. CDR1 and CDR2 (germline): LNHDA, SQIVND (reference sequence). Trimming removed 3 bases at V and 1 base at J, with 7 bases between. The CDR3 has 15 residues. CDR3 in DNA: TGTGCCAGTAGTATCTTGGGTTCTGGGGCCAACGTCCTGACTTTC. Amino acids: CASSILGSGANVLTF.

CDR3 sequence reads: CASSIDGGKRNEQFF. For the CDR3, the DNA is TGTGCCAGTAGTATAGATGGGGGGAAGAGGAATGAGCAGTTCTTC. This chain joins TRBV19 and TRBJ2-1, with D possibly being TRBD2 (6 bases). The CDR3 has 15 amino acids. The germline V gene has CDR1 LNHDA and CDR2 SQIVND (reference sequence). Trimming stripped 0 bases from V and 7 bases from J, with 13 bases between.